This T cell receptor beta chain was retrieved from a study of blood T cell repertoires in COVID-19 (dated by TCRdb to the early 2020s). Regarding the research as a whole: Collaborator samples came from the United States, Italy and Spain and covered acute and convalescent phases of COVID-19. The material from the prospective study consisted of cDNA or gDNA derived from T cells, B-cell-depleted T cells, or PBMCs. Subjects who had been exposed to COVID-19, were actively infected with it, or had recovered from it provided the deeply sampled blood TCRbeta repertoires that made up the dataset. The repertoires were released in a freely available public database meant as a resource for research on the immune response to SARS-CoV-2. The samples were drawn from two sources: the first 160 participants of the ongoing ImmuneRACE study, and 1,000 to 1,500 subjects contributed by 6 global collaborators. Nearly every sample came with metadata listing a de-identified subject ID, COVID-19 status, age in years and sex. Where HLA class I and class II types were available, the types were taken from metadata supplied by the sample provider, not from assay-based typing.

Collaborating institutions collected whole blood in K2EDTA tubes following their own protocols. For TCRbeta analysis, collaborators shipped samples in one of three forms: frozen whole blood, isolated PBMCs, or DNA extracted from either of those sample types. TCRbeta CDR3 regions were amplified from genomic DNA by means of the immunoSEQ Assay, a bias-controlled multiplex PCR. The paper's processing steps were these. Nucleated cell counts per sample were estimated from amplification of reference gene primers within the assay. To quantify the absolute abundance of each unique TCRbeta CDR3 rearrangement, sequence reads were collapsed and filtered. For each sample, productive Simpson clonality was calculated by taking the square root of Simpson's diversity index across productive rearrangements. TCRdb mirrors the immuneACCESS table, restricted to in-frame sequences. Some clones are absent from its copies; in checked studies, under half trace to an unresolved V gene, and the reason for the others is unknown. D and trimming come from the DNA, and the V and J calls and clone size come from that table. The sample profile shows some 250,000 clones; approximately 80% of them were found once. The ten largest clones add up to around 25% of the sample.

Trimmed from V: 2 bases; trimmed from J: 3 bases; junction bases lacking a gene match: 10. Including the terminal cysteine and phenylalanine, the CDR3 comprises 16 residues. The retained sequence is limited to the CDR3, 48 bases, with the frame set at the first base. The germline V gene supplies CDR1 MNHEY and CDR2 SVGAGI. General findings and caveats noted by the study authors: Clinical and demographic metadata were provided uncurated, with the amount varying by source and participant.

Note on this clone: What antigen it recognizes has not been identified. Base qualities are missing; no much larger clone stands one base away.

This clonotype originated in a man between 35 and 55 years old with acute or convalescent COVID-19. The chain was built from TRBV6-5 and TRBJ2-7, with 7 middle bases fitting TRBD1. Input material: peripheral blood. The nucleotide sequence reads as follows: TGTGCCAGCAGTTACAACTCCGAGACAGGGAACTACGAGCAGTACTTC. This gives the protein CASSYNSETGNYEQYF.